A selection of T cell receptor beta chains follows, all from one sample in a study of OX40 agonist ivuxolimab in advanced cancers. TCRdb's table, derived via immunoSEQ multiplex PCR, lists solely in-frame clones and lacks some. The data contain 60,000 to 75,000 clones, approximately 83% of them seen just once; the ten biggest clones take up around 1.4%. This material consisted of CD4+ or CD8+ T cells sorted from blood, taken in a trial of the OX40 agonist ivuxolimab. The source of these receptors is an adult with an advanced solid tumor such as melanoma, head and neck, liver or kidney cancer. Both conserved end residues are part of each CDR3. The order of the fields is CDR3 protein, CDR3 DNA, J gene, D gene, clone size, V gene. The D gene is left open where the match is weak. Only some rows state a clone size, as once, few, many or a class for expanded clones.

CDR3: CASTSGTMTSYEQYF
DNA: TGTGCCAGCACCTCCGGGACAATGACTTCCTACGAGCAGTACTTC
J: TRBJ2-7
D: NA
size: NA
V: TRBV25-1

CDR3: CASSDRVNGYTF
DNA: TGTGCCTCCTCGGACAGGGTGAATGGCTACACCTTC
J: TRBJ1-2
D: TRBD1
size: NA
V: TRBV30

CDR3: CASSQEARGGAADTQYF
DNA: TGTGCCAGCAGCCAAGAGGCACGCGGGGGGGCAGCAGATACGCAGTATTTT
J: TRBJ2-3
D: TRBD2
size: once
V: TRBV4-2

CDR3: CASGGQSIQETQYF
DNA: TGTGCCAGCGGGGGACAGTCGATCCAAGAGACCCAGTACTTC
J: TRBJ2-5
D: TRBD1
size: NA
V: TRBV2

CDR3: CASSLDPGSYNEQFF
DNA: TGTGCCAGCAGCCTAGACCCTGGCTCCTACAATGAGCAGTTCTTC
J: TRBJ2-1
D: NA
size: NA
V: TRBV13

CDR3: CASSESASATGIVQPQHF
DNA: TGCGCCAGCAGTGAGTCAGCGTCAGCCACAGGTATTGTTCAGCCCCAGCATTTT
J: TRBJ1-5
D: NA
size: NA
V: TRBV10-2

CDR3: CATGTHYEQYF
DNA: TGTGCCACGGGGACTCACTACGAGCAGTACTTC
J: TRBJ2-7
D: NA
size: NA
V: TRBV15

CDR3: CASSYQVQDNGYTF
DNA: TGTGCCAGCAGTTACCAAGTACAGGACAACGGCTACACCTTC
J: TRBJ1-2
D: NA
size: NA
V: TRBV6-6

CDR3: CASRPPSGSALFTGELFF
DNA: TGCGCCAGCCGCCCCCCCTCCGGCAGTGCACTATTCACCGGGGAGCTGTTTTTT
J: TRBJ2-2
D: NA
size: NA
V: TRBV5-1

CDR3: CASSKGWSFTGGGYTF
DNA: TGTGCCAGCAGCAAAGGTTGGTCTTTTACAGGGGGAGGCTACACCTTC
J: TRBJ1-2
D: NA
size: NA
V: TRBV21-1

CDR3: CASSRQGGETQYF
DNA: TGTGCCAGCAGCCGCCAGGGAGGTGAGACCCAGTACTTC
J: TRBJ2-5
D: NA
size: NA
V: TRBV7-2

CDR3: CSGGRNEQYF
DNA: TGCAGTGGGGGTCGGAACGAGCAGTACTTC
J: TRBJ2-7
D: NA
size: NA
V: TRBV20-1

CDR3: CASSLIAGSSGNTIYF
DNA: TGTGCCAGCAGCCTCATCGCAGGGAGCTCTGGAAACACCATATATTTT
J: TRBJ1-3
D: NA
size: NA
V: TRBV14

CDR3: CASSAGTRGNQPQHF
DNA: TGTGCCAGCAGCGCCGGGACGAGGGGCAATCAGCCCCAGCATTTT
J: TRBJ1-5
D: NA
size: NA
V: TRBV6-6

CDR3: CASSTLLDVENEQYF
DNA: TGTGCCAGCTCCACCCTCCTGGACGTCGAGAACGAGCAGTACTTC
J: TRBJ2-7
D: NA
size: NA
V: TRBV7-6

CDR3: CSVESRGTGELFF
DNA: TGCAGCGTTGAGTCCCGGGGCACCGGGGAGCTGTTTTTT
J: TRBJ2-2
D: NA
size: few
V: TRBV29-1

CDR3: CASSLSRTGTEKLFF
DNA: TGCGCCAGCAGCTTAAGTAGGACAGGAACCGAAAAACTGTTTTTT
J: TRBJ1-4
D: TRBD1
size: NA
V: TRBV5-1

CDR3: CASSPMGGNQPQHF
DNA: TGTGCCAGCTCACCAATGGGGGGGAATCAGCCCCAGCATTTT
J: TRBJ1-5
D: NA
size: NA
V: TRBV18

CDR3: CASSETGGVYGYTF
DNA: TGTGCCAGCAGTGAAACAGGGGGTGTCTATGGCTACACCTTC
J: TRBJ1-2
D: TRBD1
size: NA
V: TRBV2

CDR3: CASILQGAGSDTQYF
DNA: TGTGCCAGCATTTTACAGGGGGCAGGTTCTGATACGCAGTATTTT
J: TRBJ2-3
D: TRBD1
size: NA
V: TRBV6-1

CDR3: CASRGGTYNSPLHF
DNA: TGTGCCAGCAGGGGGGGGACCTATAATTCACCCCTCCACTTT
J: TRBJ1-6
D: NA
size: NA
V: TRBV7-2

CDR3: CASSPWTGGGGEQYF
DNA: TGTGCCAGCTCACCGTGGACAGGGGGGGGAGGCGAGCAGTACTTC
J: TRBJ2-7
D: TRBD1
size: NA
V: TRBV18

CDR3: CASSLVAGQGFNEQYF
DNA: TGTGCCAGCAGCTTGGTTGCCGGACAGGGGTTTAACGAGCAGTACTTC
J: TRBJ2-7
D: TRBD1
size: NA
V: TRBV5-5

CDR3: CASSWIRGSGNTIYF
DNA: TGTGCCAGTAGTTGGATCAGGGGTTCCGGAAACACCATATATTTT
J: TRBJ1-3
D: NA
size: few
V: TRBV19

CDR3: CASSFTGASQPQHF
DNA: TGTGCCAGCAGTTTCACAGGGGCCAGCCAGCCCCAGCATTTT
J: TRBJ1-5
D: TRBD1
size: NA
V: TRBV27

CDR3: CATSKTSGGSYNEQFF
DNA: TGTGCCACCAGCAAAACTAGCGGGGGTTCCTACAATGAGCAGTTCTTC
J: TRBJ2-1
D: TRBD2
size: few
V: TRBV15

CDR3: CASSYLYVPTDGNTIYF
DNA: TGTGCCAGCAGCTATCTATATGTTCCGACGGATGGAAACACCATATATTTT
J: TRBJ1-3
D: NA
size: NA
V: TRBV14

CDR3: CASRAEAYNSPLHF
DNA: TGTGCCAGTCGCGCCGAGGCCTATAATTCACCCCTCCACTTT
J: TRBJ1-6
D: NA
size: few
V: TRBV2

CDR3: CASTAILSSYNEQFF
DNA: TGTGCCAGCACGGCCATACTGAGCTCCTACAATGAGCAGTTCTTC
J: TRBJ2-1
D: NA
size: NA
V: TRBV6-1